This passage covers 25 T cell receptor beta chains from one sample sequenced in a study of TIL therapy for anti-PD-1-resistant metastatic lung cancer. Regarding time point: pre-treatment sample, taken before nivolumab and TIL therapy. The immunoSEQ assay was v3. TCRdb's table, derived via immunoSEQ multiplex PCR, lists solely in-frame clones and lacks some. The profile shows 50,000 to 60,000 clones, 81% of them singletons. The sequencing used blood, collected at baseline. The receptors stem from a person between 25 and 79 years old with non-small cell lung cancer.

The rearrangement uses TRBV7-2 and TRBJ1-2, with D possibly TRBD1 on 6 matching bases. Germline CDR1 SGHTA, CDR2 FQGNSA. The CDR3 has 12 residues. The V end lost 10 bases, the J end lost 7 bases, and 16 bases lay between the germline ends. The CDR3 spells CATTYGGFGYTF. In DNA form, the CDR3 reads TGTGCCACCACGTACGGGGGCTTTGGCTACACCTTC.

The chain combines TRBV9 with TRBJ2-1, with TRBD1 as a possible D gene (5 bases). The germline V gene encodes CDR1 SGDLS and CDR2 YYNGEE. This CDR3 is 15 amino acids long. The V end lost 0 bases, the J end lost 8 bases, and 15 bases lay between the germline ends. The CDR3 here is CASSVGGHFVDEQFF. CDR3 bases: TGTGCCAGCAGCGTAGGGGGCCACTTCGTCGATGAGCAGTTCTTC.

V and J are TRBV5-4 and TRBJ1-1; D ambiguous. CDR1 is SGHNT, CDR2 YYREEE, per germline (reference sequence). This CDR3 spans 13 amino acids. The V and J ends lost 3 bases and 0 bases respectively, with 6 bases between them. In DNA, the CDR3 is TGTGCCAGCAGCTCCTCAATGAACACTGAAGCTTTCTTT. Its translation is CASSSSMNTEAFF.

The chain links TRBV27 to TRBJ1-6; D gene ambiguous. The CDR3 length is 15 residues. V dropped 0 bases and J dropped 5 bases, with 8 bases sitting between them. CDR1 is MNHEY, CDR2 SMNVEV, per germline (reference sequence). The CDR3 nucleotides read TGTGCCAGCAGTTTATCGAGGACTCATAATTCACCCCTCCACTTT. Translated: CASSLSRTHNSPLHF.

The rearrangement uses TRBV24-1 and TRBJ2-5; D is possibly TRBD1 or TRBD2 (5 bases each). Trimming stripped 3 bases from V and 4 bases from J, with 17 bases between. The CDR3 length is 16 residues. Germline values: CDR1 KGHDR, CDR2 SFDVKD. CDR3 DNA sequence: TGTGCCACCAGTGATCATCGGGGACGGAAAGGAGAGACCCAGTACTTC. It codes for CATSDHRGRKGETQYF.

The chain employs TRBV6-5 and TRBJ2-1; the D gene is possibly TRBD2 (6 bases). Per germline, CDR1 MNHEY and CDR2 SVGAGI. This CDR3 is 14 amino acids long. V lost 8 bases, J lost 4 bases, and 15 bases lay in between. Here the CDR3 reads CASHSGEGYNEQFF. CDR3 sequence (DNA): TGTGCCAGCCATAGCGGAGAGGGTTACAATGAGCAGTTCTTC.

The V and J genes are TRBV7-2 and TRBJ1-6; no firm D call. Germline assignment: CDR1 SGHTA and CDR2 FQGNSA. V gave up 5 bases and J gave up 0 bases, with 11 bases separating them. There are 16 residues in the CDR3. For the CDR3, the DNA is TGTGCCAGCAGCGCCACGGGGAGCTCCTATAATTCACCCCTCCACTTT. This translates into CASSATGSSYNSPLHF.

The table lists this clone with a few counts. This sequence joins TRBV7-9 and TRBJ2-1; 7 nucleotides agree with TRBD2. The CDR3 has 14 amino acids. V lost 4 bases to trimming and J lost 9 bases; unmatched junction nucleotides: 9. CDR1 SEHNR and CDR2 FQNEAQ come from the germline V gene (reference sequence). The CDR3 DNA sequence: TGTGCCAGCAGCTCCCCGGATAGCGGGCCTGAGCAGTTCTTC. Translation gives CASSSPDSGPEQFF.

The chain employs TRBV30 and TRBJ1-3; D remains ambiguous. Germline CDR1 GTSNPN, CDR2 SVGIG (reference sequence). Trimming removed 3 bases at V and 3 bases at J, with 12 bases between. This CDR3 spans 14 amino acids. In DNA, the CDR3 is TGTGCCTGGAGCCTGGAGAGGCGTGGAAACACCATATATTTT. Translated, it gives CAWSLERRGNTIYF.

This chain joins TRBV2 and TRBJ2-5; a possible D gene is TRBD2 (6 bases). Per the germline V gene, CDR1 is SNHLY and CDR2 is FYNNEI. The CDR3 spans 16 residues. Trimming left V 4 bases short and J 4 bases short, with 19 bases between. CDR3 in amino acids: CASSVTSSVLRETQYF. The CDR3 DNA follows: TGTGCCAGCAGTGTGACTAGTTCAGTGTTACGAGAGACCCAGTACTTC. Full variable domain (missing parts from reference TRBV2 and TRBJ2-5): EPEVTQTPSHQVTQMGQEVILRCVPISNHLYFYWYRQILGQKVEFLVSFYNNEISEKSEIFDDQFSVERPDGSNFTLKIRSTKLEDSAMYFCASSVTSSVLRETQYFGPGTRLLVL.

CDR3 residues: CASSLGGFRANTGELFF. The CDR3 DNA reads TGTGCCAGCAGCTTAGGGGGTTTTAGGGCGAACACCGGGGAGCTGTTTTTT. This chain uses TRBV7-2 with TRBJ2-2, with unresolved D. V was pared by 1 base and J by 0 bases, with 12 bases between. CDR1 SGHTA and CDR2 FQGNSA come from the germline V gene. The CDR3 length is 17 residues.

This clone was counted between two and nine times. This rearrangement joins TRBV5-6 to TRBJ1-2; 9 positions match TRBD1. The CDR3 is 14 amino acids. The V gene's germline CDR1 is SGHDT and CDR2 YYEEEE. With 2 bases clipped from V and 3 bases from J, the junction kept 2 bases outside the gene matches. CDR3 region: CASSFWDRDYGYTF. The CDR3 nucleotides read TGTGCCAGCAGCTTTTGGGACAGGGACTATGGCTACACCTTC.

The V and J genes are TRBV7-3 and TRBJ2-6, with 8 bases matching TRBD1. Germline CDR1 and CDR2: SGHTA and FQGTGA. V lost 5 bases, J lost 1 base, and 1 base stayed unmatched. The CDR3 covers 15 residues. The CDR3 here is CASSNRGSGANVLTF. The DNA for the CDR3 is TGTGCCAGCAGCAACAGGGGGTCTGGGGCCAACGTCCTGACTTTC.

The J gene is TRBJ1-3, the V gene TRBV28, with D possibly being TRBD1 (5 bases). Germline CDR1 and CDR2: MDHEN and SYDVKM. This CDR3 spans 14 amino acids. Deletions cut 5 bases from V and 0 bases from J, with 8 bases between. CDR3 protein: CASSPGGSGNTIYF. The DNA for the CDR3 is TGTGCCAGCAGTCCCGGGGGCTCTGGAAACACCATATATTTT. The whole variable domain, filled in from reference TRBV28 and TRBJ1-3, reads DVKVTQSSRYLVKRTGEKVFLECVQDMDHENMFWYRQDPGLGLRLIYFSYDVKMKEKGDIPEGYSVSREKKERFSLILESASTNQTSMYLCASSPGGSGNTIYFGEGSWLTVV.

The chain couples TRBV6-4 to TRBJ1-6; D remains ambiguous. V lost 4 bases and J 3 bases, leaving 7 bases between the germline ends. The CDR3 loop spans 14 amino acids. Per the germline V gene, CDR1 is MRHNA and CDR2 is SNTAGT. The CDR3 loop is CASSGADYNSPLHF. CDR3 nucleotide sequence: TGTGCCAGCAGTGGGGCAGACTATAATTCACCCCTCCACTTT.

The chain recombines TRBV7-9 with TRBJ1-2; the D gene is possibly TRBD1 (5 bases). V was pared by 5 bases and J by 1 base, with 14 bases between. The CDR3 consists of 15 residues. The germline CDR1 and CDR2 sequences are SEHNR and FQNEAQ (reference sequence). The CDR3 DNA is TGTGCCAGCAGCGAGAAACAGGCCCTTAACTATGGCTACACCTTC. This encodes CASSEKQALNYGYTF.

The chain carries TRBV7-9 and TRBJ2-2; D ambiguous. The CDR3 is 15 amino acids. Trimming cost V 8 bases and J 0 bases, with 13 bases left between them. The germline V gene encodes CDR1 SEHNR and CDR2 FQNEAQ (reference sequence). For the CDR3, the DNA is TGTGCCAGCCACATGACGGACGCGAACACCGGGGAGCTGTTTTTT. Amino acids: CASHMTDANTGELFF.

The chain has TRBV15 and TRBJ1-2, with D perhaps TRBD1 (5 bases). The V gene's germline CDR1 is LNHNV and CDR2 YYDKDF (reference sequence). CDR3 length equals 14 residues. V was cut by 8 bases and J by 0 bases, with 13 bases left in between. The CDR3 coding sequence is TGTGCCACCTCAGAGGGGCCTGCTAACTATGGCTACACCTTC. It translates to CATSEGPANYGYTF.

The V gene is TRBV9, the J gene TRBJ1-2; no clear D. The CDR3 loop spans 16 amino acids. The germline V gene encodes CDR1 SGDLS and CDR2 YYNGEE. V shed 0 bases and J shed 0 bases, with 12 bases lying between them. The DNA for the CDR3 is TGTGCCAGCAGCGTAGGTCCGACAATCACTAACTATGGCTACACCTTC. Translated, it gives CASSVGPTITNYGYTF.

The chain employs TRBV28 and TRBJ2-1; D unclear. CDR3 size: 12 residues. Germline V gives CDR1 MDHEN, CDR2 SYDVKM. V was trimmed by 8 bases and J by 2 bases, leaving 7 bases between them. CDR3 in DNA: TGTGCCAGCCAAGGGACCTACAATGAGCAGTTCTTC. Translation gives CASQGTYNEQFF. The full variable domain, rest sourced from reference TRBV28 and TRBJ2-1, is DVKVTQSSRYLVKRTGEKVFLECVQDMDHENMFWYRQDPGLGLRLIYFSYDVKMKEKGDIPEGYSVSREKKERFSLILESASTNQTSMYLCASQGTYNEQFFGPGTRLTVL.

This clone has just a few counts. This sequence joins TRBV30 and TRBJ1-2; maybe TRBD1 (5 bases). CDR1 GTSNPN and CDR2 SVGIG come from the germline V gene (reference sequence). This CDR3 region has 13 residues. The germline V and J ends were trimmed by 1 base and 7 bases, with 13 bases remaining between them. Here the CDR3 DNA reads TGTGCCTGGAGTGGGGGGGGTGATCTTGGCTACACCTTC. Translating gives CAWSGGGDLGYTF. Complete variable domain (other parts from reference TRBV30 and TRBJ1-2): SQTIHQWPATLVQPVGSPLSLECTVEGTSNPNLYWYRQAAGRGLQLLFYSVGIGQISSEVPQNLSASRPQDRQFILSSKKLLLSDSGFYLCAWSGGGDLGYTFGSGTRLTVV.

DNA for the CDR3: TGCAGTGCTAGTTCAGCCTTACGTCCCGCAGATACGCAGTATTTT. Translated: CSASSALRPADTQYF. The J gene is TRBJ2-3, the V gene TRBV20-1, with D hard to call. This CDR3 is built from 15 residues. Germline CDR1 DFQATT, CDR2 SNEGSKA (reference sequence). V was pared by 3 bases and J by 4 bases, with 17 bases between.

The chain combines TRBV27 with TRBJ2-3, with D unresolved. The CDR3 length is 14 residues. V gave up 4 bases and J gave up 0 bases, with 8 bases separating them. Germline V gene lookup returns CDR1 MNHEY and CDR2 SMNVEV (reference sequence). The CDR3 region has the DNA TGTGCCAGCAGTTGGGTCGGGAGCACAGATACGCAGTATTTT. This gives the protein CASSWVGSTDTQYF.

This clone was seen more than once but under ten times. The chain links TRBV28 to TRBJ1-2, with a tentative D call TRBD1 (5 bases). The CDR3 contains 16 residues. In germline, CDR1 is MDHEN, CDR2 SYDVKM. The germline V and J ends were trimmed by 9 bases and 1 base, with 21 bases remaining between them. The CDR3 sequence is CASTPGTGGFNYGYTF. Here the CDR3 DNA reads TGTGCCAGTACCCCGGGGACCGGAGGATTTAACTATGGCTACACCTTC.

This chain joins TRBV2 and TRBJ2-5; D gene ambiguous. V was cut by 3 bases and J by 3 bases, with 11 bases left in between. Germline-derived CDR1 and CDR2 are SNHLY and FYNNEI. This CDR3 has 14 residues. CDR3 in DNA: TGTGCCAGCAGTGAGGTTTCTATTAAAGAGACCCAGTACTTC. Translating gives CASSEVSIKETQYF.